These T cell receptor beta chains were read from a single sample in a study of CD8 T cells in ankylosing spondylitis. TCRdb re-called the 5' RACE reads with MiXCR, one entry per CDR3 protein. This sample has about 210,000 distinct CDR3 sequences, with 6% to 8.5% found just once. Sequencing was performed on blood, either unsorted or a sorted T cell fraction (not recorded which). The receptors derive from a male donor with ankylosing spondylitis. Both conserved end residues are part of each CDR3. Fields, in order: J gene, V gene, D gene, clone size, CDR3 protein, CDR3 DNA. A D gene is named only where the DNA matches it firmly. Clone size is not always given. Where it is, it says once, few, many or a class for expanded clones.

>TRBJ2-1|TRBV9|-|many
CASSVGQNNEQFF
TGTGCCAGCAGCGTAGGACAGAACAATGAGCAGTTCTTC
>TRBJ2-3|TRBV7-9|TRBD1|many
CASSIRDRGTDTQYF
TGTGCCAGCAGCATCCGGGACAGGGGAACAGATACGCAGTATTTT
>TRBJ1-5|TRBV27|-|many
CASSLSPYGNQPQHF
TGTGCCAGCAGTTTAAGTCCTTATGGCAATCAGCCCCAGCATTTT
>TRBJ2-7|TRBV27|-|many
CASSLGSGDVSYEQYF
TGTGCCAGCAGTTTGGGATCGGGAGATGTTTCCTACGAGCAGTACTTC
>TRBJ2-7|TRBV12-3/TRBV12-4|TRBD1|few
CASNIPGQNYEQYF
TGTGCCAGCAACATTCCGGGACAGAACTACGAGCAGTACTTC
>TRBJ2-7|TRBV7-8|-|few
CATASAGTYEQYF
TGTGCCACCGCGTCGGCAGGGACCTACGAGCAGTACTTC
>TRBJ2-1|TRBV20-1|-|many
CSATGSGEEFNEQFF
TGCAGTGCGACGGGGTCGGGAGAAGAGTTCAATGAGCAGTTCTTC
>TRBJ2-6|TRBV7-2|TRBD2|-
CASSWGGAGANVLTF
TGTGCCAGCAGCTGGGGGGGTGCTGGGGCCAACGTCCTGACTTTC
>TRBJ1-5|TRBV5-6|-|many
CASSYQTGNDQPQHF
TGTGCCAGCAGCTACCAAACCGGGAACGATCAGCCCCAGCATTTT
>TRBJ2-7|TRBV27|-|few
CASTRAGVREQYF
TGTGCCAGCACCCGGGCAGGCGTTCGCGAGCAGTACTTC